The rows below give T cell receptor beta chains drawn from one sample of a study of OX40 agonist ivuxolimab in advanced cancers. Sequencing was performed with immunoSEQ multiplex PCR; in TCRdb, only in-frame clones are kept and a portion is missing. The sample yields tens of thousands of clones, just over 85% seen once. Sequences were derived from CD4+ or CD8+ T cells sorted from blood, sampled in a trial of the OX40 agonist ivuxolimab. The receptor set was obtained from an adult with an advanced solid tumor such as melanoma, head and neck, liver or kidney cancer. Each CDR3 is given with its conserved first and last residue. The D gene is left open where the match is weak. Clone size, where shown, is once, few, many, or a class for clones that have expanded.

clone size: -
J gene: TRBJ2-3
V gene: TRBV19
D gene: -
CDR3 protein: CASTTSEPPRNTQYF
CDR3 DNA: TGTGCCAGTACGACCAGCGAGCCCCCACGAAATACGCAGTATTTT

clone size: -
J gene: TRBJ2-1
V gene: TRBV6-5
D gene: -
CDR3 protein: CASRPTTTSYNEQFF
CDR3 DNA: TGTGCCAGCAGACCTACTACAACCTCCTACAATGAGCAGTTCTTC

clone size: once
J gene: TRBJ2-1
V gene: TRBV18
D gene: TRBD2
CDR3 protein: CASSPTASGTGYNEQFF
CDR3 DNA: TGTGCCAGCTCACCAACCGCTAGCGGGACCGGCTACAATGAGCAGTTCTTC

clone size: -
J gene: TRBJ2-1
V gene: TRBV19
D gene: TRBD2
CDR3 protein: CASSMERDFYNEQFF
CDR3 DNA: TGTGCCAGTAGTATGGAGCGGGATTTCTACAATGAGCAGTTCTTC

clone size: -
J gene: TRBJ2-3
V gene: TRBV5-1
D gene: -
CDR3 protein: CASSYITSTDTQYF
CDR3 DNA: TGCGCCAGCAGCTATATTACTAGCACAGATACGCAGTATTTT

clone size: -
J gene: TRBJ2-1
V gene: TRBV5-1
D gene: TRBD2
CDR3 protein: CASSLDAGEAYNEQFF
CDR3 DNA: TGCGCCAGCAGCTTGGACGCGGGAGAGGCCTACAATGAGCAGTTCTTC

clone size: few
J gene: TRBJ2-3
V gene: TRBV29-1
D gene: -
CDR3 protein: CSVVKDTDTQYF
CDR3 DNA: TGCAGCGTTGTTAAGGACACAGATACGCAGTATTTT

clone size: -
J gene: TRBJ1-1
V gene: TRBV5-6
D gene: -
CDR3 protein: CASSAAPTGLNTEAFF
CDR3 DNA: TGTGCCAGCAGCGCTGCGCCGACAGGACTGAACACTGAAGCTTTCTTT

clone size: once
J gene: TRBJ1-2
V gene: TRBV7-9
D gene: -
CDR3 protein: CASSSLANYGYTF
CDR3 DNA: TGTGCCAGCAGCTCGTTAGCTAACTATGGCTACACCTTC

clone size: once
J gene: TRBJ1-3
V gene: TRBV28
D gene: -
CDR3 protein: CASSFVTAGVDGNTIYF
CDR3 DNA: TGTGCCAGCAGTTTTGTTACTGCGGGAGTAGATGGAAACACCATATATTTT

clone size: -
J gene: TRBJ2-3
V gene: TRBV7-9
D gene: -
CDR3 protein: CASSQRAGTDTQYF
CDR3 DNA: TGTGCCAGCAGCCAGCGGGCGGGGACAGATACGCAGTATTTT

clone size: -
J gene: TRBJ2-7
V gene: TRBV28
D gene: -
CDR3 protein: CASSLNTQQYF
CDR3 DNA: TGTGCCAGCAGTTTAAATACCCAGCAGTACTTC

clone size: -
J gene: TRBJ2-7
V gene: TRBV6-4
D gene: TRBD1
CDR3 protein: CASSGTGDYEQYF
CDR3 DNA: TGTGCCAGCAGTGGGACAGGGGACTACGAGCAGTACTTC

clone size: -
J gene: TRBJ2-7
V gene: TRBV5-1
D gene: -
CDR3 protein: CASSLRGAPYEQYF
CDR3 DNA: TGCGCCAGCAGCTTGCGGGGGGCCCCCTACGAGCAGTACTTC

clone size: -
J gene: TRBJ1-2
V gene: TRBV28
D gene: -
CDR3 protein: CASSLAGTLYGYTF
CDR3 DNA: TGTGCCAGCAGTTTGGCTGGGACGCTCTATGGCTACACCTTC

clone size: -
J gene: TRBJ1-2
V gene: TRBV9
D gene: -
CDR3 protein: CASSAGVTWGYGYTF
CDR3 DNA: TGTGCCAGCAGCGCGGGGGTCACTTGGGGCTATGGCTACACCTTC

clone size: -
J gene: TRBJ2-7
V gene: TRBV30
D gene: TRBD1
CDR3 protein: CAWSGQFDEQYF
CDR3 DNA: TGTGCCTGGTCGGGACAGTTCGACGAGCAGTACTTC

clone size: once
J gene: TRBJ2-5
V gene: TRBV28
D gene: TRBD2
CDR3 protein: CASSLSRGSGPRRETQYF
CDR3 DNA: TGTGCCAGCAGTTTATCCCGGGGTAGCGGGCCCCGGAGAGAGACCCAGTACTTC

clone size: once
J gene: TRBJ1-1
V gene: TRBV18
D gene: TRBD1
CDR3 protein: CASSPRQGGTEAFF
CDR3 DNA: TGTGCCAGCTCACCCCGACAGGGGGGGACTGAAGCTTTCTTT

clone size: -
J gene: TRBJ2-3
V gene: TRBV10-3
D gene: TRBD2
CDR3 protein: CAISQHLPGLAGGSTDTQYF
CDR3 DNA: TGTGCCATCAGTCAACACCTCCCGGGACTAGCGGGGGGAAGCACAGATACGCAGTATTTT

clone size: -
J gene: TRBJ2-3
V gene: TRBV5-5
D gene: TRBD2
CDR3 protein: CASSSIGLAGGDTQYF
CDR3 DNA: TGTGCCAGCAGCTCGATAGGACTAGCGGGAGGAGATACGCAGTATTTT

clone size: -
J gene: TRBJ2-5
V gene: TRBV19
D gene: -
CDR3 protein: CASRNRAIGETQYF
CDR3 DNA: TGTGCCAGTAGGAACAGGGCTATCGGGGAGACCCAGTACTTC

clone size: -
J gene: TRBJ1-4
V gene: TRBV7-9
D gene: -
CDR3 protein: CASSLVAETQEKLFF
CDR3 DNA: TGTGCCAGCAGCTTAGTAGCCGAGACTCAGGAAAAACTGTTTTTT

clone size: -
J gene: TRBJ2-7
V gene: TRBV28
D gene: -
CDR3 protein: CASSQGLDSYEQYF
CDR3 DNA: TGTGCCAGCAGTCAAGGGCTAGACTCCTACGAGCAGTACTTC

clone size: -
J gene: TRBJ2-3
V gene: TRBV7-9
D gene: -
CDR3 protein: CASSSPLLASGPDTQYF
CDR3 DNA: TGTGCCAGCAGCTCGCCCCTCCTAGCTTCGGGTCCAGATACGCAGTATTTT

clone size: -
J gene: TRBJ2-1
V gene: TRBV7-9
D gene: -
CDR3 protein: CASSLSPSDGGGGEQFF
CDR3 DNA: TGTGCCAGCAGCTTATCCCCTTCGGATGGGGGTGGGGGTGAGCAGTTCTTC

clone size: -
J gene: TRBJ2-7
V gene: TRBV5-6
D gene: -
CDR3 protein: CASQGHSYEQYF
CDR3 DNA: TGTGCCAGCCAAGGACACTCCTACGAGCAGTACTTC

clone size: -
J gene: TRBJ1-5
V gene: TRBV6-6
D gene: -
CDR3 protein: CASKSDSNSNQPQHF
CDR3 DNA: TGTGCCAGCAAATCGGACAGTAATAGCAATCAGCCCCAGCATTTT

clone size: -
J gene: TRBJ2-3
V gene: TRBV23-1
D gene: -
CDR3 protein: CASSQSWEAYTQYF
CDR3 DNA: TGCGCCAGCAGTCAATCGTGGGAGGCATATACGCAGTATTTT

clone size: -
J gene: TRBJ2-2
V gene: TRBV25-1
D gene: TRBD2
CDR3 protein: CASSESGRSGELFF
CDR3 DNA: TGTGCCAGCAGTGAGAGCGGGAGGTCCGGGGAGCTGTTTTTT

clone size: -
J gene: TRBJ1-6
V gene: TRBV25-1
D gene: -
CDR3 protein: CASSQRGPYNSPLHF
CDR3 DNA: TGTGCCAGCAGCCAAAGAGGGCCCTATAATTCACCCCTCCACTTT

clone size: -
J gene: TRBJ2-5
V gene: TRBV27
D gene: TRBD1
CDR3 protein: CASSPGQGVEETQYF
CDR3 DNA: TGTGCCAGCAGTCCCGGACAGGGCGTAGAGGAGACCCAGTACTTC

clone size: once
J gene: TRBJ2-3
V gene: TRBV30
D gene: -
CDR3 protein: CAWSALGDTQYF
CDR3 DNA: TGTGCCTGGAGTGCCTTGGGGGATACGCAGTATTTT

clone size: -
J gene: TRBJ2-1
V gene: TRBV7-2
D gene: -
CDR3 protein: CAGSPRLTGNEQFF
CDR3 DNA: TGTGCCGGCAGTCCCAGACTAACGGGTAATGAGCAGTTCTTC

clone size: -
J gene: TRBJ1-4
V gene: TRBV2
D gene: -
CDR3 protein: CASRTDNEKLFF
CDR3 DNA: TGTGCCAGCAGGACGGATAATGAAAAACTGTTTTTT

clone size: -
J gene: TRBJ1-4
V gene: TRBV27
D gene: -
CDR3 protein: CASSQYGAEAEKLFF
CDR3 DNA: TGTGCCAGCAGTCAATATGGGGCCGAGGCTGAAAAACTGTTTTTT

clone size: -
J gene: TRBJ1-4
V gene: TRBV28
D gene: -
CDR3 protein: CANQGRSNEKLFF
CDR3 DNA: TGTGCCAACCAGGGACGTTCTAATGAAAAACTGTTTTTT

clone size: -
J gene: TRBJ1-2
V gene: TRBV28
D gene: -
CDR3 protein: CASSITGGGRDYGYTF
CDR3 DNA: TGTGCCAGCAGCATTACGGGGGGAGGGCGGGACTATGGCTACACCTTC

clone size: -
J gene: TRBJ1-4
V gene: TRBV19
D gene: -
CDR3 protein: CASSWGEKLFF
CDR3 DNA: TGTGCCAGTTCGTGGGGCGAAAAACTGTTTTTT